This TCR beta chain was documented in a study of a mutant IDH1 vaccine in newly diagnosed glioma. Turning to this clone: Its antigen is currently unknown.

Indicated time point: week 11, during vaccination. Topical imiquimod was applied with each vaccine dose, which held 300 ug of mutant IDH1 20-mer peptide. Germline CDR1 MNHNS, CDR2 SASEGT. The CDR3 totals 10 residues. V was cut by 6 bases and J by 8 bases, with 4 bases left in between. Sequenced by immunoSEQ multiplex PCR; TCRdb stores in-frame clones only, minus some. The data hold some 60,000 clones, with about 80% observed a single time. The sequence was collected from a man between 50 and 59 years old with glioma. The gene calls are TRBV6-1 and TRBJ1-4; D is unclear. This material consisted of PBMCs, taken from a glioma patient whose treatment included an IDH1 peptide vaccine. The CDR3 DNA is TGTGCCAGCAGACGGGAAAAACTGTTTTTT. Its protein is CASRREKLFF.